These T cell receptor beta chains were read from a single sample in a study of cytomegalovirus exposure and HLA in healthy donors. The assay was immunoSEQ multiplex PCR, and TCRdb's table has in-frame clones only and misses some. The sample lists about 130,000 clones, approximately 70% occurring once. The sequencing sample was made of PBMCs. The source is a human donor in good health. The CDR3 runs from the conserved cysteine through the conserved F or W. The D gene is left open where the match is weak. Size is omitted from some rows. Given values are once, few, many or a class for expanded clones.

TRBD2	TRBV6-1	TRBJ2-3	NA	CASTGLAGDTQYF	TGTGCCAGCACAGGACTAGCGGGAGATACGCAGTATTTT
TRBD1	TRBV4-1	TRBJ2-7	NA	CASSQVPDRAYEQYF	TGCGCCAGCAGCCAAGTTCCCGACAGGGCCTACGAGCAGTACTTC
NA	TRBV7-2	TRBJ1-2	NA	CASSRYRAPSYGYTF	TGTGCCAGCAGCCGGTACAGGGCTCCCTCCTATGGCTACACCTTC
TRBD1	TRBV28	TRBJ1-4	NA	CASLTGTGGEELFF	TGTGCCAGCTTGACAGGGACAGGGGGCGAAGAACTGTTTTTT
TRBD1	TRBV4-1	TRBJ1-2	once	CASSQDWDRGDGGYTF	TGCGCCAGCAGCCAAGATTGGGACAGGGGTGATGGTGGCTACACCTTC
NA	TRBV7-6	TRBJ2-5	once	CASSLRGREETQYF	TGTGCCAGCAGCTTAAGAGGAAGGGAGGAGACCCAGTACTTC
TRBD1	TRBV15	TRBJ2-3	few	CATSRVLTGVEDTQYF	TGTGCCACCAGCAGAGTTCTTACAGGGGTGGAAGATACGCAGTATTTT
TRBD1	TRBV5-1	TRBJ2-5	once	CASSLGTGSKETQYF	TGCGCCAGCAGCCTCGGGACAGGGTCGAAGGAGACCCAGTACTTC
NA	TRBV2	TRBJ2-5	few	CASTYHSSETQYF	TGTGCCAGCACTTACCACAGTTCTGAGACCCAGTACTTC
NA	TRBV9	TRBJ2-1	few	CASSVPSSVVLYEQFF	TGTGCCAGCAGCGTACCGTCTAGCGTCGTCCTATATGAGCAGTTCTTC
NA	TRBV7-6	TRBJ2-7	NA	CASSPPGGYEQYF	TGTGCCAGCAGCCCCCCGGGTGGGTACGAGCAGTACTTC
NA	TRBV2	TRBJ2-5	NA	CASRGEITQETQYF	TGTGCCAGCCGGGGAGAAATTACCCAAGAGACCCAGTACTTC
NA	TRBV28	TRBJ2-7	NA	CASSLGLPEQYF	TGTGCCAGCAGTTTAGGCCTCCCCGAGCAGTACTTC
NA	TRBV28	TRBJ2-7	few	CASSLRGGNTIFYEQYF	TGTGCCAGCAGTTTGAGAGGCGGGAACACTATATTCTACGAGCAGTACTTC
TRBD1	TRBV5-6	TRBJ2-7	NA	CASSAGGGYEQYF	TGTGCCAGCAGCGCAGGGGGCGGATACGAGCAGTACTTC
TRBD1	TRBV28	TRBJ1-4	NA	CASSYGTGRSANEKLFF	TGTGCCAGCAGTTATGGGACAGGGCGGTCGGCTAATGAAAAACTGTTTTTT
TRBD2	TRBV4-1	TRBJ2-5	NA	CASSVRERETQYF	TGCGCCAGCAGCGTGCGGGAGCGGGAGACCCAGTACTTC
TRBD2	TRBV7-2	TRBJ2-3	few	CASPRWSGLEITDTQYF	TGTGCCAGCCCGCGGTGGAGCGGACTAGAAATAACAGATACGCAGTATTTT
TRBD2	TRBV19	TRBJ2-1	NA	CASSIQGPGTSVYEQFF	TGTGCCAGTAGTATTCAAGGTCCCGGGACTAGCGTGTATGAGCAGTTCTTC
TRBD2	TRBV5-4	TRBJ2-1	NA	CASSPGLAGDNEQFF	TGTGCCAGCAGCCCGGGACTAGCGGGGGACAATGAGCAGTTCTTC
NA	TRBV10-3	TRBJ2-3	NA	CAISDGGNTDTQYF	TGTGCCATCAGTGATGGGGGCAACACAGATACGCAGTATTTT
TRBD2	TRBV9	TRBJ2-3	NA	CASSVFLAGEADTQYF	TGTGCCAGCAGCGTATTCCTAGCGGGAGAAGCAGATACGCAGTATTTT
NA	TRBV4-1	TRBJ2-7	NA	CASSQVGSSYEQYF	TGCGCCAGCAGCCAAGTCGGTAGCTCCTACGAGCAGTACTTC